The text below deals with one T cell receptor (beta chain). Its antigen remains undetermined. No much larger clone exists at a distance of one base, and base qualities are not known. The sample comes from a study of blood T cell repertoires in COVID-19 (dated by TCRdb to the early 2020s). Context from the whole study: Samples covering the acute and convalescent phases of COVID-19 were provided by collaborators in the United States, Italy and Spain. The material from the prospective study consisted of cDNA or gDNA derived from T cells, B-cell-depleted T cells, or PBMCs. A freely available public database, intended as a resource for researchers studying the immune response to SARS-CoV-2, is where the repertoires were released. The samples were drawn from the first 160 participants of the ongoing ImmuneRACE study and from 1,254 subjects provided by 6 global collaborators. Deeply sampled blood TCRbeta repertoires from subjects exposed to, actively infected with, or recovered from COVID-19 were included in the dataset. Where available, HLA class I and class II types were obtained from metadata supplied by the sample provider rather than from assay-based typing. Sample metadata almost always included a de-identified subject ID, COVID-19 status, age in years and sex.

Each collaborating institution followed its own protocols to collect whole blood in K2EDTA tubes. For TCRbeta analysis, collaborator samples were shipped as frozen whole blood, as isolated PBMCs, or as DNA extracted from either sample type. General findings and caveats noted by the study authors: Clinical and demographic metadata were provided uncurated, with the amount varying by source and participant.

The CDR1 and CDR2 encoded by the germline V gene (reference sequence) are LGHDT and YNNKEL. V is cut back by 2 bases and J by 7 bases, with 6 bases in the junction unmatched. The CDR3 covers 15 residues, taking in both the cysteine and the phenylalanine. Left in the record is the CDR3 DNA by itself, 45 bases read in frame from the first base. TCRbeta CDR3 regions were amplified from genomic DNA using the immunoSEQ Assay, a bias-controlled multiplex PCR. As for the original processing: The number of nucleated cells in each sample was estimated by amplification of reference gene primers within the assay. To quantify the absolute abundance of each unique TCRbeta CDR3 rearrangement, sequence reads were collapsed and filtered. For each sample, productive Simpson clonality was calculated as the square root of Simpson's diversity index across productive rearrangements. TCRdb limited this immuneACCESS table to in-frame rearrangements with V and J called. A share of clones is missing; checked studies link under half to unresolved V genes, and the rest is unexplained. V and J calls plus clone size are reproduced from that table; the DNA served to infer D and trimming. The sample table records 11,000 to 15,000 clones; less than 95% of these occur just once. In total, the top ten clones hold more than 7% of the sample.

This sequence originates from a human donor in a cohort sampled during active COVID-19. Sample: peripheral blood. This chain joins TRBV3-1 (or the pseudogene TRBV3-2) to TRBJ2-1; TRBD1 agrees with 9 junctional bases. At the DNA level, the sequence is TGTGCCAGCAGCCAATCGGGGACAGGGCGGAATGAGCAGTTCTTC. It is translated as CASSQSGTGRNEQFF.